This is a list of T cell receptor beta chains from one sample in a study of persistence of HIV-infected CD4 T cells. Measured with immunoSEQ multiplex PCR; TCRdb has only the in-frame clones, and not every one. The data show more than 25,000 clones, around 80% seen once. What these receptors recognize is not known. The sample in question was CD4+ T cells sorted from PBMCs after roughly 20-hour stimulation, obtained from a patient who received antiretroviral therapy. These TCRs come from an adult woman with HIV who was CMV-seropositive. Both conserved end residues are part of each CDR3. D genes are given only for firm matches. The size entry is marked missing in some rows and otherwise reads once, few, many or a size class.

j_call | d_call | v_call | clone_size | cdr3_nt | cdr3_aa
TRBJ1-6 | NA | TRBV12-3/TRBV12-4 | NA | TGTGCCAGCACCACATTAAATTCACCCCTCCACTTT | CASTTLNSPLHF
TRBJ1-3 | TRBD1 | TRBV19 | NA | TGTGCCAGTAGACACCCGGGACAGAGAAACACCATATATTTT | CASRHPGQRNTIYF
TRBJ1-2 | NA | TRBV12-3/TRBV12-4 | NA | TGTGCCAGCAGTCCCCGGGGCCTCTATGGCTACACCTTC | CASSPRGLYGYTF
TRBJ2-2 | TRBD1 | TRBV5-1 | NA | TGCGCCAGCAGCTTGGGGGACAGGAACACCGGGGAGCTGTTTTTT | CASSLGDRNTGELFF
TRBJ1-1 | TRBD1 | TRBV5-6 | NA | TGTGCCAGCAGCCTGATGGGGACAGGGGACACTGAAGCTTTCTTT | CASSLMGTGDTEAFF
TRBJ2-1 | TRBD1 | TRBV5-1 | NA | TGCGCCAGCAGCTTGGAGCCGGGACAGGGATGGTTTGAGCAGTTCTTC | CASSLEPGQGWFEQFF
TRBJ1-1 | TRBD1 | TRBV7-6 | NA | TGTGCCAGCAGCGGCCGACAGGGCGGAGCAGAAGCTTTCTTT | CASSGRQGGAEAFF
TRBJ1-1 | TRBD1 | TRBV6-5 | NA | TGTGCCAGCGGTATTACAGGGGACACTGAAGCTTTCTTT | CASGITGDTEAFF
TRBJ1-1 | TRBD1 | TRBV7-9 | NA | TGTGCCAGCAGCCCAGGCGACAGGGCGTTGAACACTGAAGCTTTCTTT | CASSPGDRALNTEAFF
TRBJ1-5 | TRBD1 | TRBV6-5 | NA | TGTGCCAGCAGTCCGACAGGGACAGGGACCCAGCATTTT | CASSPTGTGTQHF
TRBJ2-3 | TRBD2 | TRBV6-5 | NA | TGTGCCAGCAGCCAGCTAGCGGGGCCCAGGGATACGCAGTATTTT | CASSQLAGPRDTQYF
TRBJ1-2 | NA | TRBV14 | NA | TGTGCCAGCAGCCAGGACGTTAACTATGGCTACACCTTC | CASSQDVNYGYTF
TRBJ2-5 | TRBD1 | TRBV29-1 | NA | TGCAGCGCAAGGACAGGGCAAGAGACCCAGTACTTC | CSARTGQETQYF
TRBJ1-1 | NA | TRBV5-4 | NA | TGTGCCAGCAGCTTGGGAGTCCCGGCTGGCACTGAAGCTTTCTTT | CASSLGVPAGTEAFF
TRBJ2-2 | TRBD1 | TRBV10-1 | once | TGCGCCAGCAGTGAGGGGACAGTGTATCCCACCGGGGAGCTGTTTTTT | CASSEGTVYPTGELFF
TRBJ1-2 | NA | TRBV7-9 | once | TGTGCCAGCAGCGGACAAGGGCCTAGGGGCTACACCTTC | CASSGQGPRGYTF
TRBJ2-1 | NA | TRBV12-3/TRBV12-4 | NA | TGTGCCAGCAGTTTGCTTCGGGGCCATGAGCAGTTCTTC | CASSLLRGHEQFF
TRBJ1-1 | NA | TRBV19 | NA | TGTGCCAGTAGTCCGCACCCGGGGTTAGGGAACACTGAAGCTTTCTTT | CASSPHPGLGNTEAFF
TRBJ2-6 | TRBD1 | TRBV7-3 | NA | TGTGCCAGCAGCTTAACCGGGACAGCCTTCGGAGGGGCCAACGTCCTGACTTTC | CASSLTGTAFGGANVLTF
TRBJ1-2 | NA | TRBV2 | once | TGTGCCAGCAGTAGTGGGACGGGTGGTGGCTACACCTTC | CASSSGTGGGYTF
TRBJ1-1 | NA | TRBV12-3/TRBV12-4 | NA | TGTGCCAGCAAAACCGGGGCGAGAACTGAAGCTTTCTTT | CASKTGARTEAFF
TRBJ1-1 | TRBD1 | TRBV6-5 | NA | TGTGCCAGCAGTTCCGCAGGGGGCACTGAAGCTTTCTTT | CASSSAGGTEAFF
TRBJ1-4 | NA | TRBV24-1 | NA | TGTGCCACCAGTGACCAGGGGTACGAAAAACTGTTTTTT | CATSDQGYEKLFF
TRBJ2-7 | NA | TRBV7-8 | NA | TGTGCCAGCAGCTTAGAACGCATACTGAGCTCCTACGAGCAGTACTTC | CASSLERILSSYEQYF
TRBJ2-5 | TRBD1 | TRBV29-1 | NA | TGCAGCGTTGAAGACTCCGGCAGGGGGATAGAGACCCAGTACTTC | CSVEDSGRGIETQYF
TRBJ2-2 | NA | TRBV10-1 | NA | TGCGCCAGCAGTGTTACCGGGTCCCGCACCGGGGAGCTGTTTTTT | CASSVTGSRTGELFF
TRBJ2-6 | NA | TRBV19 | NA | TGTGCCAGTAGTCCCCAAACCTCTGGGGCCAACGTCCTGACTTTC | CASSPQTSGANVLTF
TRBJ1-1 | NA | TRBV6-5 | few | TGTGCCACCAACAGGGAGGGAGACACTGAAGCTTTCTTT | CATNREGDTEAFF
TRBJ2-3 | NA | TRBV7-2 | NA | TGTGCCAGCAGCCCTAACTCACAGGGCTGGGAGCCAGATACGCAGTATTTT | CASSPNSQGWEPDTQYF
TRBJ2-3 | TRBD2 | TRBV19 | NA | TGTGCCAGTAGTATAGAGGCTAGCGGGGCGAGAGATACGCAGTATTTT | CASSIEASGARDTQYF
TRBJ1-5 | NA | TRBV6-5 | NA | TGTGCCAGCAGAGACGGACAGTCCAATCAGCCCCAGCATTTT | CASRDGQSNQPQHF
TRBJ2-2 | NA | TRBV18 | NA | TGTGTCAGCTCACCCGTTACTAGGGGCACCGGGGAGCTGTTTTTT | CVSSPVTRGTGELFF
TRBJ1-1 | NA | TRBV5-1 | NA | TGCGCCAGCAGCTTGGCCAATGCGAACACTGAAGCTTTCTTT | CASSLANANTEAFF
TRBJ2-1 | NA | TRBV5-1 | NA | TGCGCCAGCAGCTTGGCGGGCAGCTCCTACAATGAGCAGTTCTTC | CASSLAGSSYNEQFF
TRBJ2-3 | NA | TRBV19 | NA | TGTGCCATAAAGGGCACCACAGATACGCAGTATTTT | CAIKGTTDTQYF
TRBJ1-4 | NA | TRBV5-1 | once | TGCGCCAGCAGCTTGGGCCCCGCCGGGGGGGATGAAAAACTGTTTTTT | CASSLGPAGGDEKLFF
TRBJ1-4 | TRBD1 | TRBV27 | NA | TGTGCCAGCAAGGGACAGGTCGTTGCAACTAATGAAAAACTGTTTTTT | CASKGQVVATNEKLFF
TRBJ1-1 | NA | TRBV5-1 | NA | TGCGCCAGTTCGGGCGGGGGGCAAGTGAACACTGAAGCTTTCTTT | CASSGGGQVNTEAFF
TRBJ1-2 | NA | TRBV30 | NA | TGTGCCTTGACAGATAACTATGGCTACACCTTC | CALTDNYGYTF
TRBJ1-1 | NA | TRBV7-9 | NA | TGTGCCAGCAGCTTAGGCGGATTAAACACTGAAGCTTTCTTT | CASSLGGLNTEAFF
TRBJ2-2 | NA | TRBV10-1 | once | TGCGCCAGCAGTGCTTCTTGGACCGGGGAGCTGTTTTTT | CASSASWTGELFF
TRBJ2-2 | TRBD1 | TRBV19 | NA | TGTGCCAGTAGTCCCCGGACAGGGTCGTACACCGGGGAGCTGTTTTTT | CASSPRTGSYTGELFF
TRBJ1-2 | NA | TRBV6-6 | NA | TGTGCCAGCAGTCCTGGTCCGCTCAATGGCTACACCTTC | CASSPGPLNGYTF
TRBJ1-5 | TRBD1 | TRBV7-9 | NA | TGTGCCAGCAGCCCCGGGGACAGGGATAGCAATCAGCCCCAGCATTTT | CASSPGDRDSNQPQHF
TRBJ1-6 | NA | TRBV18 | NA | TGTGCCAGCTCACCGTCCCAACCCCAGACGGAGACCAATTCACCCCTCCACTTT | CASSPSQPQTETNSPLHF
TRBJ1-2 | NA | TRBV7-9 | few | TGTGCCAGCAGCTTAGAGGGCCGGACGAACTATGGCTACACCTTC | CASSLEGRTNYGYTF
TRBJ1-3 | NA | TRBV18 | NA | TGTGCCAGCTCACTGGACAGACAGAGCTCTGGAAACACCATATATTTT | CASSLDRQSSGNTIYF
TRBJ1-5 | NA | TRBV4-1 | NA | TGCGCCAGCAGCCAAGGGACAGTAGGGGGTCAGCCCCAGCATTTT | CASSQGTVGGQPQHF
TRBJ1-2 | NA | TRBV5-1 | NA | TGCGCCAGCAGCTTGGCCAGCCAGGGCGGTGGGGGCTACACCTTC | CASSLASQGGGGYTF
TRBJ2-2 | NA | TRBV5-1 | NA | TGCGCCAGCAGCCCGGACGGGCAGACGAGGGCCGGGGAGCTGTTTTTT | CASSPDGQTRAGELFF
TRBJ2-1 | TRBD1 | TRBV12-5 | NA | TGTGCTAGTGCCGGGACAGCCTACAATGAGCAGTTCTTC | CASAGTAYNEQFF
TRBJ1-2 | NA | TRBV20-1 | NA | TGCAGTGCTAGTGCCCCTGGAGGCGGCTACACCTTC | CSASAPGGGYTF
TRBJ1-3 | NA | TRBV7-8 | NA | TGTGCCAGCAGCTTAGTGAGGGGAGGAGGAAACACCATATATTTT | CASSLVRGGGNTIYF
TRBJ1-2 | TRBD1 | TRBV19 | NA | TGTGCCAGCTGGGACAGGCTGGCCCCTCATGGCTACACCTTC | CASWDRLAPHGYTF
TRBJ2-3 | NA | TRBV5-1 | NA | TGCGCCAGCAGCTTGAGTGGGTTTGGATGGACAGATACGCAGTATTTT | CASSLSGFGWTDTQYF
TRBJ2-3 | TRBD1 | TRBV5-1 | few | TGCGCCAGCAGCTTGGGGGACAGGGACACAGATACGCAGTATTTT | CASSLGDRDTDTQYF
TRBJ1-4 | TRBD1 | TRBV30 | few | TGTGCCTGGAGTCTCCGGACAGGCCGTAATGAAAAACTGTTTTTT | CAWSLRTGRNEKLFF
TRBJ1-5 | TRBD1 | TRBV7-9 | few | TGTGCCAGCACCGGGACAGGTCCCTTAAATCAGCCCCAGCATTTT | CASTGTGPLNQPQHF
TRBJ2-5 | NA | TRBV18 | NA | TGTGCCAGCTCACCAAGTGGGAGGGAGACCCAGTACTTC | CASSPSGRETQYF
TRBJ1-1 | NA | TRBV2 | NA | TGTGCCAGCTGCATGAACACTGAAGCTTTCTTT | CASCMNTEAFF